This entry lists 5 T cell receptor beta chains sequenced from one sample in a study of T-cell reconstitution after alpha-beta-depleted transplantation in children. Construction of the TCRbeta library involved unique molecular identifiers. TCRdb analysed the PCR reads with MiXCR anew, one entry per CDR3 protein. The top ten clones hold approximately 3% of a sample with about 540,000 distinct CDR3 sequences, around 20% of them seen once. Sequencing was performed on PBMCs from the stem cell graft donor, taken from the stem cell graft. These receptors were collected from a human donor who donated a stem cell graft to a child with acute lymphoblastic leukemia.

This clonotype turned up a few times. This chain connects TRBV5-1 to TRBJ2-7; D remains ambiguous. The germline V gene encodes CDR1 SGHRS and CDR2 YFSETQ. The CDR3 is made up of 14 amino acids. V lost 4 bases and J 1 base, leaving 12 bases between the germline ends. This CDR3 reads CASSPPPPSYEQYF. The CDR3 coding sequence is TGCGCCAGCAGCCCGCCCCCCCCTTCCTACGAGCAGTACTTC.

This clonotype turned up a few times. The gene calls are TRBV20-1 and TRBJ2-7; D remains unclear. Germline V lookup: CDR1 DFQATT, CDR2 SNEGSKA (reference sequence). This CDR3 contains 14 residues. V was trimmed by 1 base and J by 1 base, leaving 11 bases between them. As DNA, the CDR3 is TGCAGTGCTAGAGGGGTCGGTGATTCCTACGAGCAGTACTTC. Translated, it gives CSARGVGDSYEQYF.

This clonotype turned up a few times. The chain joins TRBV27 to TRBJ1-1; maybe TRBD1 (5 bases). CDR1 is MNHEY and CDR2 is SMNVEV in the germline V gene (reference sequence). The V end lost 3 bases, the J end lost 1 base, and 9 bases lay between the germline ends. The CDR3 is 14 residues long. In nucleotides, the CDR3 is TGTGCCAGCAGTTTCCAGGGAAAGAACACTGAAGCTTTCTTT. This gives the protein CASSFQGKNTEAFF.

The table lists this clonotype with a few counts. J is TRBJ2-3 and V is TRBV12-3 or TRBV12-4; 10 nucleotides agree with TRBD2. V lost 3 bases and J lost 5; bases outside the gene matches: 14. CDR3 size: 18 residues. DNA of the CDR3: TGTGCCAGCAGTTTGAGCGAGGGCCTAGCGGGAGTCGTAGATACGCAGTATTTT. It translates to CASSLSEGLAGVVDTQYF.

This clonotype was picked up a small number of times. The V call is TRBV5-1, the J call TRBJ1-4; D is perhaps TRBD1 (6 bases). This CDR3 spans 15 amino acids. Germline CDR1 is SGHRS and CDR2 is YFSETQ. V was shortened by 3 bases and J by 3 bases, with 12 bases between the two germline ends. CDR3 coding DNA: TGCGCCAGCAGCTCAACAGGGTCTCCTAATGAAAAACTGTTTTTT. Translation: CASSSTGSPNEKLFF.